This T cell receptor beta chain emerged from a study of cytomegalovirus exposure and HLA in healthy donors. This clone is a singleton in its sample. As yet, its antigen is unknown. Study-wide points: Analysis was performed later, and it showed HLA-associated TCR beta chains to be more clonally expanded than equally common others. Most observed TCR sequences were rare, whereas some public TCRs were detected in many donors. A link between a missense DCLRE1C variant and TCR beta V- and J-gene trimming emerged from a later analysis. The study dropped some indistinguishable V segments, TRBV6-2 and TRBV6-3 among them.

PCR involved 60 Vbeta and 13 Jbeta primers. Clones were sequenced by immunoSEQ multiplex PCR, and TCRdb holds only the in-frame ones, with some missing. The sample records roughly 71,000 clones, around 69% being singletons. V lost 6 bases, J lost 2 bases, and 15 bases lay in between. The CDR3 is 14 residues long. Germline V lookup: CDR1 SGHDT, CDR2 YYEEEE. The sample was PBMCs. The chain carries TRBV5-6 and TRBJ2-7; the D is unclear. The TCR sequence derives from a human donor in good health. CDR3 nucleotide sequence: TGTGCCAGCACCCCAGGCAACACCCCCTACGAGCAGTACTTC. Protein: CASTPGNTPYEQYF.